The clone carrying this T cell receptor beta chain was found many times. The antigen is not known. These data are taken from a study of T cells in Graves' hyperthyroidism and ophthalmopathy. Study context: Once the initial diagnosis was made, peripheral blood was obtained before any treatment. Study conclusions and caveats: Blood also showed most of the thyroid clonotypes that were expanded above 0.001.

The study included ophthalmopathy patients with Clinical Activity Score at least 3, NOSPECS grade at least 4 and duration under 3 months. Thyroid ultrasound and orbital computed tomography, with clinical symptoms and serum thyroxine and TRAb, informed diagnoses. The CDR3 sequence is 13 residues long. V was clipped by 2 bases and J by 3 bases, with 7 bases between them. Germline lookup yields CDR1 KGHSH and CDR2 LQKENI. Amplified TCR beta CDR3 regions came from RNA transcripts. The TCR CDR3 was amplified in a first-round RT-PCR using the HTBI primer set. One entry per CDR3 protein, called by TCRdb with MiXCR from the multiplex PCR reads. The repertoire consists of approximately 350,000 distinct CDR3 sequences, with roughly 15% occurring once and the leading ten covering about 21%.

The chain links TRBV18 to TRBJ2-5; maybe TRBD1 (6 bases). This TCR derives from a woman aged 60 to 75 with Graves' ophthalmopathy. Sequencing was done on a sample of blood. The CDR3 loop is CASSPEGEETQYF. In nucleotides, the CDR3 is TGTGCCAGCTCACCAGAGGGGGAAGAGACCCAGTACTTC.